The 29 T cell receptor beta chains listed next were all sequenced from one sample in a study of blood T cell repertoires in COVID-19. Assay used: immunoSEQ multiplex PCR; TCRdb lists only in-frame clones, some missing. Of around 100,000 clones listed, around 81% were seen once; the top ten hold under 5%. Input material: peripheral blood. These receptors were taken from a man older than 75 with COVID-19, enrolled during active disease.

A word on this clone: Other DNA sequences of this sample code for an identical CDR3. The chain has TRBV9 and TRBJ2-5; TRBD2 might be the D (5 bases). CDR3 length: 13 amino acids. Trimming took off 7 bases at V and 2 bases at J, with 12 bases between the two ends. CDR1 SGDLS and CDR2 YYNGEE come from the germline V gene. CDR3 region: CASSRAGQETQYF. As DNA, the CDR3 is TGTGCCAGCTCGCGGGCTGGACAAGAGACCCAGTACTTC.

The J gene is TRBJ2-1, the V gene TRBV27; TRBD2 matches at 12 bases. Germline lookup yields CDR1 MNHEY and CDR2 SMNVEV (reference sequence). CDR3 length: 16 amino acids. The trim removed 6 bases at V and 7 bases at J, leaving 10 bases unmatched. CDR3 protein: CASRLLRTSGDNEQFF. The CDR3 DNA follows: TGTGCCAGCAGACTACTGAGGACTAGCGGGGATAATGAGCAGTTCTTC.

This clone showed up just once. V usage is TRBV11-3 and J usage is TRBJ1-2; D remains ambiguous. The length of the CDR3 is 14 residues. V lost 1 base and J 3 bases, leaving 9 bases between the germline ends. Germline lookup yields CDR1 SGHNT and CDR2 YENEEA. The CDR3 loop reads CASSLVPRYYGYTF. The CDR3 DNA follows: TGTGCCAGCAGCTTAGTTCCGCGCTACTATGGCTACACCTTC.

The genes are TRBV5-1 and TRBJ1-6; TRBD1 matches at 7 bases. Per germline, CDR1 SGHRS and CDR2 YFSETQ. V gave up 2 bases and J gave up 3 bases; unmatched junction bases: 5. The CDR3 covers 16 residues. The CDR3 sequence: CASSLEGADYNSPLHF. DNA of the CDR3: TGCGCCAGCAGCTTAGAGGGGGCCGACTATAATTCACCCCTCCACTTT.

The gene calls are TRBV29-1 and TRBJ2-1; D may be TRBD2 (5 bases). The CDR3 totals 14 residues. In germline, CDR1 is SQVTM, CDR2 ANQGSEA. V was trimmed by 7 bases and J by 6 bases, leaving 19 bases between them. CDR3 region: CSARDSRGLNEQFF. As DNA, the CDR3 is TGCAGCGCTCGAGACTCACGGGGTCTCAATGAGCAGTTCTTC.

This chain links TRBV21-1 with TRBJ1-2; no check of the table's D call, TRBD1, against the DNA was made. TRBV21-1 is classified as a pseudogene. There are 14 residues in the CDR3. CDR3 in DNA: TGTGCCAGCAGCAAATATACACCTCTGTATGGCTACACCTTC. Encoded protein: CASSKYTPLYGYTF.

The chain joins TRBV2 to TRBJ1-6, with a tentative D call TRBD1 (5 bases). The length of the CDR3 is 12 residues. The germline V gene encodes CDR1 SNHLY and CDR2 FYNNEI. V gave up 10 bases and J gave up 7 bases, with 11 bases separating them. CDR3 nucleotide sequence: TGTGCCACCAGGGCAGGGAATTCACCCCTCCACTTT. As protein: CATRAGNSPLHF.

The chain couples TRBV7-8 to TRBJ2-5, with 10 bases aligning to TRBD2. The V gene's germline CDR1 is SGHVS and CDR2 FQNEAQ. This CDR3 has 17 amino acids. Unmatched junction bases numbered 5, after V lost 0 bases and J lost 1 base. The CDR3 nucleotides are TGTGCCAGCAGCTTAGCGCGGGGACTAGCGAGCCAAGAGACCCAGTACTTC. Amino acids: CASSLARGLASQETQYF.

V gene TRBV5-1 combines with J gene TRBJ2-2; 9 positions match TRBD1. V lost 4 bases and J lost 3; bases outside the gene matches: 4. In germline, CDR1 is SGHRS, CDR2 YFSETQ. This CDR3 is 15 amino acids long. CDR3 amino acids: CASSPWTGDTGELFF. CDR3 sequence (DNA): TGCGCCAGCAGCCCCTGGACAGGGGACACCGGGGAGCTGTTTTTT.

This clone turned up a few times. This chain links TRBV19 with TRBJ1-4; no reliable D call. V was trimmed by 3 bases and J by 0 bases, leaving 5 bases between them. The CDR3 contains 14 residues. Looked up from germline, CDR1 is LNHDA and CDR2 is SQIVND (reference sequence). In DNA form, the CDR3 reads TGTGCCAGTAGTATTGAGGCAACTAATGAAAAACTGTTTTTT. This sequence encodes CASSIEATNEKLFF.

V usage is TRBV5-1 and J usage is TRBJ2-1; 15 bases align to TRBD2. This CDR3 is built from 15 residues. Unmatched junction bases numbered 5, after V lost 4 bases and J lost 9 bases. Per germline, CDR1 SGHRS and CDR2 YFSETQ. This CDR3 reads CASSPGTSGGSEQFF. CDR3 sequence (DNA): TGCGCCAGCAGCCCCGGGACTAGCGGGGGGAGTGAGCAGTTCTTC. Combining the CDR3 with reference TRBV5-1 and TRBJ2-1 gives the whole variable domain KAGVTQTPRYLIKTRGQQVTLSCSPISGHRSVSWYQQTPGQGLQFLFEYFSETQRNKGNFPGRFSGRQFSNSRSEMNVSTLELGDSALYLCASSPGTSGGSEQFFGPGTRLTVL.

The V call is TRBV19, the J call TRBJ2-2, with a weak D call TRBD1 (5 bases). The V end lost 4 bases, the J end lost 1 base, and 7 bases lay between the germline ends. Germline CDR1 and CDR2: LNHDA and SQIVND (reference sequence). This CDR3 spans 14 amino acids. The CDR3 DNA reads TGTGCCAGTAGTAGGACACAGAACACCGGGGAGCTGTTTTTT. Translation: CASSRTQNTGELFF.

The chain links TRBV3-1 (or the pseudogene TRBV3-2) to TRBJ1-4; 9 bases are shared with TRBD1. V was pared by 3 bases and J by 6 bases, with 5 bases of the junction left unmatched. The CDR3 loop spans 15 amino acids. Germline CDR1 and CDR2: LGHDT and YNNKEL (reference sequence). This chain's CDR3 is CASSQATGGDEKLFF. CDR3 coding DNA: TGTGCCAGCAGCCAGGCGACAGGGGGGGATGAAAAACTGTTTTTT.

The chain combines TRBV2 with TRBJ2-5; D gene uncertain. Germline V gene data show CDR1 as SNHLY and CDR2 as FYNNEI. The CDR3 spans 13 residues. Trimming took 3 bases from V and 4 from J, leaving 9 bases between them. CDR3 nucleotides: TGTGCCAGCAGTGAGCTGGCACGAGAGACCCAGTACTTC. It specifies CASSELARETQYF.

V and J are TRBV5-1 and TRBJ1-6; D is undetermined. V shed 1 base and J shed 6 bases, with 17 bases lying between them. Germline V gene lookup returns CDR1 SGHRS and CDR2 YFSETQ. This CDR3 has 17 amino acids. CDR3 nucleotide sequence: TGCGCCAGCAGCTTGCGTGGAGAGATAAGAATTAATTCACCCCTCCACTTT. Translation: CASSLRGEIRINSPLHF. Full variable domain (missing parts from reference TRBV5-1 and TRBJ1-6): KAGVTQTPRYLIKTRGQQVTLSCSPISGHRSVSWYQQTPGQGLQFLFEYFSETQRNKGNFPGRFSGRQFSNSRSEMNVSTLELGDSALYLCASSLRGEIRINSPLHFGNGTRLTVT.

This clone was seen only a few times. The chain links TRBV2 to TRBJ1-2; no clear D. Germline-derived CDR1 and CDR2 are SNHLY and FYNNEI. The length of the CDR3 is 12 residues. Between the trimmed V and J ends, which lost 6 bases and 4 bases, there was a span of 9 bases. Here the CDR3 reads CASRGAGYGYTF. The CDR3 DNA sequence: TGTGCCAGCAGAGGTGCGGGCTATGGCTACACCTTC.

V usage is TRBV28 and J usage is TRBJ1-1; 7 positions match TRBD1. V trimming: 2 bases; J trimming: 5 bases; junction bases outside the gene matches: 8. Germline V gene sequence: CDR1 MDHEN, CDR2 SYDVKM. The CDR3 is 15 residues long. The CDR3 spells CASSLPRGVGTEAFF. The CDR3 region has the DNA TGTGCCAGCAGTTTACCCAGGGGGGTAGGGACTGAAGCTTTCTTT. Combining the CDR3 with reference TRBV28 and TRBJ1-1 gives the whole variable domain DVKVTQSSRYLVKRTGEKVFLECVQDMDHENMFWYRQDPGLGLRLIYFSYDVKMKEKGDIPEGYSVSREKKERFSLILESASTNQTSMYLCASSLPRGVGTEAFFGQGTRLTVV.

This rearrangement joins TRBV5-1 to TRBJ2-1; TRBD1 matches at 8 bases. The trim removed 0 bases at V and 6 bases at J, leaving 5 bases unmatched. The CDR3 has 15 amino acids. CDR1 and CDR2 (germline): SGHRS, YFSETQ. CDR3 protein: CASSLAGQGLNEQFF. In DNA, the CDR3 is TGCGCCAGCAGCTTGGCCGGACAGGGTCTCAATGAGCAGTTCTTC.

The DNA for the CDR3 is TGTGCCAGCAGCCAAGGCGACGGGGAAAGCAATCAGCCCCAGCATTTT. Translation: CASSQGDGESNQPQHF. This chain uses TRBV4-2 with TRBJ1-5; the D is unclear. Trimming left V 1 base short and J 1 base short, with 11 bases between. Per germline, CDR1 LGHNA and CDR2 YNFKEQ. CDR3 size: 16 residues.

The rearrangement joins TRBV29-1 to TRBJ2-3, with 7 bases lining up with TRBD2. V trimming: 2 bases; J trimming: 2 bases; junction bases outside the gene matches: 10. The germline CDR1 and CDR2 sequences are SQVTM and ANQGSEA. The CDR3 runs 16 residues. This CDR3 is CSVESGEHVLTDTQYF. The CDR3 DNA reads TGCAGCGTTGAAAGCGGGGAGCACGTACTCACAGATACGCAGTATTTT.

This clone was observed once. V and J are TRBV6-2 or TRBV6-3 and TRBJ2-5; D ambiguous. This CDR3 contains 14 residues. Germline V lookup: CDR1 MNHEY, CDR2 SVGEGT. V lost 2 bases and J lost 0, with 7 bases in between. CDR3 amino acids: CASSYLPDQETQYF. The CDR3 DNA reads as TGTGCCAGCAGTTACCTCCCGGACCAAGAGACCCAGTACTTC.

This sequence joins TRBV24-1 and TRBJ2-5, with a possible D match to TRBD2 (6 bases). The CDR3 runs 15 residues. CDR1 and CDR2 (germline): KGHDR, SFDVKD. V was cut by 3 bases and J by 3 bases, with 13 bases left in between. CDR3: CATSDGGRGKETQYF. The DNA for the CDR3 is TGTGCCACCAGTGATGGAGGGCGGGGCAAAGAGACCCAGTACTTC.

The chain couples TRBV4-3 to TRBJ2-1, with 15 nucleotides matching TRBD2. This CDR3 is 16 amino acids long. Germline V gene lookup returns CDR1 LGHNA and CDR2 YSLEER. With V trimmed by 1 base and J by 10 bases, 5 bases remained unmatched. Here the CDR3 DNA reads TGCGCCAGCAGCCAAGGGACTAGCGGGGGGGCCGGGGAGCAGTTCTTC. Its protein is CASSQGTSGGAGEQFF.

CDR3 in amino acids: CASSYASGREAEQYF. CDR3 DNA: TGTGCCAGCAGCTACGCTAGCGGGAGGGAGGCCGAGCAGTACTTC. The chain uses TRBV7-2 and TRBJ2-7; TRBD2 aligns across 12 bases. The CDR3 consists of 15 residues. Germline CDR1 and CDR2: SGHTA and FQGNSA. V was pared by 4 bases and J by 6 bases, with 7 bases of the junction left unmatched. Filled out from reference TRBV7-2 and TRBJ2-7, the complete variable domain reads GAGVSQSPSNKVTEKGKDVELRCDPISGHTALYWYRQSLGQGLEFLIYFQGNSAPDKSGLPSDRFSAERTGGSVSTLTIQRTQQEDSAVYLCASSYASGREAEQYFGPGTRLTVT.

The chain uses TRBV6-2 or TRBV6-3 and TRBJ2-1; 10 bases agree with TRBD2. Trimming removed 6 bases from V and 3 bases from J; junction bases left unmatched: 8. This CDR3 is 16 amino acids long. The V gene's germline CDR1 is MNHEY and CDR2 SVGEGT. The CDR3 region is CASSPGSGRGYNEQFF. CDR3 nucleotides: TGTGCCAGCAGCCCTGGAAGCGGGAGGGGCTACAATGAGCAGTTCTTC.

V is TRBV12-3 or TRBV12-4 and J is TRBJ2-1, with TRBD1 identical over 8 bases. With V trimmed by 5 bases and J by 7 bases, 4 bases remained unmatched. CDR3 length equals 13 residues. The CDR3 DNA is TGTGCCAGCAGTGTGGACAGGGCGAATGAGCAGTTCTTC. This sequence encodes CASSVDRANEQFF.

The J gene is TRBJ2-7, the V gene TRBV30; D is perhaps TRBD1 (6 bases). Germline CDR1 and CDR2: GTSNPN and SVGIG (reference sequence). V lost 2 bases and J lost 6, with 17 bases in between. This CDR3 region has 14 residues. Written as DNA, the CDR3 is TGTGCCTGGAGTCCCGGGACATTTGGGTCCGAGCAGTACTTC. As protein: CAWSPGTFGSEQYF.

This clone has just one count. This rearrangement joins TRBV18 to TRBJ1-1; TRBD1 aligns across 10 bases. Trimming at V came to 3 bases and at J to 7 bases, leaving 8 bases not matched to a gene. The CDR3 is 15 residues long. Germline V CDR1 and CDR2: KGHSH, LQKENI. CDR3 DNA: TGTGCCAGCTCACCTGGCGACAGGGGGCTGGGTGAAGCTTTCTTT. It yields the protein CASSPGDRGLGEAFF.

This clone was recorded only once. This chain uses TRBV20-1 with TRBJ2-7; D might be TRBD2 (6 bases). Between the trimmed V and J ends, which lost 3 bases and 3 bases, there was a span of 15 bases. The germline CDR1 and CDR2 sequences are DFQATT and SNEGSKA (reference sequence). The CDR3 runs 14 residues. CDR3 sequence: CSASSGGDGYEQYF. The CDR3 coding sequence is TGCAGTGCTAGTTCGGGCGGGGACGGCTACGAGCAGTACTTC.